The T cell receptor beta chain described here comes from a study of control samples from healthy donors and cancer patients. The CDR3 has 13 amino acids. V was clipped by 4 bases and J by 6 bases, with 12 bases between them. From germline, CDR1 is SEHNR and CDR2 FQNEAQ (reference sequence). Libraries were prepared by immunoSEQ multiplex PCR; TCRdb keeps only in-frame clonotypes and omits some of them. This sample has about 130,000 clones; about 95% occur once, and the top ten carry 3.5% to 4%. The sample comprised blood. This clonotype was obtained from a man between 25 and 39 years old in good health. V usage is TRBV7-9 and J usage is TRBJ1-2; the D gene is possibly TRBD1 (6 bases). DNA of the CDR3: TGTGCCAGCAGCTCAGAAGGGGGGAATGGCTACACCTTC. It encodes CASSSEGGNGYTF.